The rows below give T cell receptor beta chains drawn from one sample of a study of chemoradiotherapy in HPV16-positive cancers. Using immunoSEQ multiplex PCR, the repertoire was profiled, and TCRdb retains in-frame clones only, with some absent. Of about 15,000 clones detected, roughly 90% appear once; the ten largest clones hold around 2.8%. The sample consisted of blood, taken from a patient who underwent chemoradiotherapy. The receptors come from a human donor with HPV-associated anogenital cancer. The CDR3 runs from the conserved cysteine through the conserved F or W. D genes are given only for firm matches. Expanded clones get a size class; other rows say once, few or many, or leave the size out.

V: TRBV5-1; size: NA; D: NA; J: TRBJ2-5; CDR3: CASSLGQLETQYF; DNA: TGCGCCAGCAGCTTGGGCCAGCTAGAGACCCAGTACTTC
V: TRBV19; size: NA; D: TRBD1; J: TRBJ1-1; CDR3: CASSPRDRGDRNTEAFF; DNA: TGTGCCAGTAGTCCCCGGGACAGGGGCGATAGGAACACTGAAGCTTTCTTT
V: TRBV10-1; size: NA; D: NA; J: TRBJ2-7; CDR3: CASSESMGPEQYF; DNA: TGCGCCAGCAGTGAGTCTATGGGCCCCGAGCAGTACTTC
V: TRBV5-1; size: NA; D: NA; J: TRBJ2-7; CDR3: CASSLDHRGGVEQYF; DNA: TGCGCCAGCAGCTTGGATCACAGGGGGGGTGTCGAGCAGTACTTC
V: TRBV18; size: NA; D: NA; J: TRBJ2-7; CDR3: CASAQMLGNYEQYF; DNA: TGTGCCAGCGCTCAAATGTTAGGGAACTACGAGCAGTACTTC
V: TRBV5-1; size: NA; D: TRBD2; J: TRBJ2-3; CDR3: CASSPGGGTLYTQYF; DNA: TGCGCCAGCAGCCCTGGGGGGGGGACTCTATATACGCAGTATTTT
V: TRBV4-1; size: NA; D: NA; J: TRBJ1-1; CDR3: CASSQGFLSLPWSPVMNTEAFF; DNA: TGCGCCAGCAGCCAAGGGTTCTTGTCGCTTCCTTGGTCGCCAGTCATGAACACTGAAGCTTTCTTT
V: TRBV2; size: NA; D: TRBD1; J: TRBJ2-7; CDR3: CATLGTQDRVGEQYF; DNA: TGTGCCACCTTGGGGACCCAGGACAGGGTTGGCGAGCAGTACTTC
V: TRBV18; size: NA; D: NA; J: TRBJ2-2; CDR3: CASSPLHGQFGELFF; DNA: TGTGCCAGCTCACCACTACACGGACAGTTCGGGGAGCTGTTTTTT
V: TRBV7-8; size: NA; D: TRBD1; J: TRBJ1-3; CDR3: CASSSGQGAANTIYF; DNA: TGTGCCAGCAGCTCAGGACAGGGAGCCGCAAACACCATATATTTT
V: TRBV5-1; size: NA; D: NA; J: TRBJ1-3; CDR3: CASSSSVTSGNTIYF; DNA: TGCGCCAGCAGCTCCTCAGTAACCTCTGGAAACACCATATATTTT
V: TRBV5-1; size: NA; D: NA; J: TRBJ2-7; CDR3: CASSSPKRGNWSYEQYF; DNA: TGCGCCAGCAGCTCACCTAAACGGGGGAATTGGTCCTACGAGCAGTACTTC
V: TRBV5-1; size: NA; D: TRBD1; J: TRBJ2-1; CDR3: CASSLGQGLYNEQFF; DNA: TGCGCCAGCAGCTTGGGACAGGGGCTCTACAATGAGCAGTTCTTC
V: TRBV6-4; size: NA; D: TRBD2; J: TRBJ2-2; CDR3: CASSRSGGFNTGELFF; DNA: TGTGCCAGCAGTCGTAGCGGGGGGTTTAACACCGGGGAGCTGTTTTTT
V: TRBV4-2; size: NA; D: NA; J: TRBJ2-7; CDR3: CASSQDRGPYEQYF; DNA: TGTGCCAGCAGCCAAGACCGGGGGCCCTACGAGCAGTACTTC
V: TRBV5-1; size: once; D: NA; J: TRBJ1-1; CDR3: CASSLAPANTEAFF; DNA: TGCGCCAGCAGCTTGGCTCCAGCGAACACTGAAGCTTTCTTT
V: TRBV29-1; size: NA; D: NA; J: TRBJ1-2; CDR3: CSVEYKTPAYGYTF; DNA: TGCAGCGTTGAATACAAGACACCCGCCTATGGCTACACCTTC
V: TRBV9; size: NA; D: NA; J: TRBJ2-7; CDR3: CASSRMATRGEQYF; DNA: TGTGCCAGCAGCCGGATGGCCACCCGGGGTGAGCAGTACTTC
V: TRBV4-3; size: NA; D: NA; J: TRBJ1-1; CDR3: CASSQGLMNTEAFF; DNA: TGCGCCAGCAGCCAGGGGCTAATGAACACTGAAGCTTTCTTT
V: TRBV5-1; size: few; D: TRBD1; J: TRBJ1-2; CDR3: CASSGGTDYGYTF; DNA: TGCGCCTCTTCAGGGGGGACTGACTATGGCTACACCTTC
V: TRBV9; size: few; D: NA; J: TRBJ1-1; CDR3: CASGLGTEAFF; DNA: TGTGCCAGCGGACTAGGCACTGAAGCTTTCTTT
V: TRBV5-1; size: NA; D: NA; J: TRBJ2-7; CDR3: CASSFNYEQYF; DNA: TGCGCCAGCAGCTTCAACTACGAGCAGTACTTC
V: TRBV18; size: NA; D: NA; J: TRBJ1-2; CDR3: CASSATGFYGYTF; DNA: TGTGCCAGCTCAGCAACAGGGTTCTATGGCTACACCTTC
V: TRBV9; size: NA; D: NA; J: TRBJ2-3; CDR3: CASSAHHGRATDTQYF; DNA: TGTGCCAGCAGCGCCCATCACGGCAGGGCCACAGATACGCAGTATTTT
V: TRBV7-2; size: once; D: TRBD1; J: TRBJ1-2; CDR3: CASSPGGDRGLYGYTF; DNA: TGTGCCAGCAGCCCGGGTGGGGACAGGGGGCTCTATGGCTACACCTTC
V: TRBV9; size: NA; D: TRBD2; J: TRBJ2-2; CDR3: CASSVVAGGETGELFF; DNA: TGTGCCAGCAGCGTAGTAGCGGGGGGGGAAACCGGGGAGCTGTTTTTT
V: TRBV23-1; size: NA; D: NA; J: TRBJ2-2; CDR3: CASSQSSGGSDTGELFF; DNA: TGCGCCAGCAGTCAATCGTCCGGGGGATCGGACACCGGGGAGCTGTTTTTT
V: TRBV2; size: NA; D: TRBD1; J: TRBJ2-3; CDR3: CASKPATTGGTQYF; DNA: TGTGCCAGCAAGCCTGCGACTACAGGGGGCACGCAGTATTTT
V: TRBV5-4; size: once; D: NA; J: TRBJ1-1; CDR3: CASSLGDFNTEAFF; DNA: TGTGCCAGCAGCTTGGGGGACTTCAACACTGAAGCTTTCTTT
V: TRBV18; size: NA; D: TRBD1; J: TRBJ2-1; CDR3: CASSSGQDNEQFF; DNA: TGTGCCAGCTCCTCCGGACAGGACAATGAGCAGTTCTTC
V: TRBV9; size: few; D: NA; J: TRBJ1-2; CDR3: CASSVGMGDYGYTF; DNA: TGTGCCAGCAGCGTAGGGATGGGGGACTATGGCTACACCTTC
V: TRBV7-3; size: NA; D: TRBD2; J: TRBJ2-2; CDR3: CASSLLAESTGELFF; DNA: TGTGCCAGCAGCCTACTAGCGGAGAGCACCGGGGAGCTGTTTTTT
V: TRBV11-2; size: NA; D: NA; J: TRBJ1-2; CDR3: CASSLDGRTYGYTF; DNA: TGTGCCAGCAGCTTAGATGGCAGGACCTATGGCTACACCTTC
V: TRBV5-1; size: NA; D: NA; J: TRBJ1-6; CDR3: CASSRGDSPLHF; DNA: TGCGCCAGCAGCCGGGGGGATTCACCCCTCCACTTT
V: TRBV18; size: NA; D: TRBD2; J: TRBJ2-3; CDR3: CASSPRSGTSGGSASTDTQYF; DNA: TGTGCCAGCTCACCACGATCCGGGACTAGCGGGGGGTCTGCTAGCACAGATACGCAGTATTTT
V: TRBV11-2; size: NA; D: NA; J: TRBJ1-4; CDR3: CASSLGWDSFTTNEKLFF; DNA: TGTGCCAGCAGCTTAGGGTGGGACTCCTTTACAACTAATGAAAAACTGTTTTTT
V: TRBV2; size: NA; D: TRBD1; J: TRBJ2-2; CDR3: CATLPGQGNTGELFF; DNA: TGTGCCACGCTACCGGGACAGGGGAACACCGGGGAGCTGTTTTTT